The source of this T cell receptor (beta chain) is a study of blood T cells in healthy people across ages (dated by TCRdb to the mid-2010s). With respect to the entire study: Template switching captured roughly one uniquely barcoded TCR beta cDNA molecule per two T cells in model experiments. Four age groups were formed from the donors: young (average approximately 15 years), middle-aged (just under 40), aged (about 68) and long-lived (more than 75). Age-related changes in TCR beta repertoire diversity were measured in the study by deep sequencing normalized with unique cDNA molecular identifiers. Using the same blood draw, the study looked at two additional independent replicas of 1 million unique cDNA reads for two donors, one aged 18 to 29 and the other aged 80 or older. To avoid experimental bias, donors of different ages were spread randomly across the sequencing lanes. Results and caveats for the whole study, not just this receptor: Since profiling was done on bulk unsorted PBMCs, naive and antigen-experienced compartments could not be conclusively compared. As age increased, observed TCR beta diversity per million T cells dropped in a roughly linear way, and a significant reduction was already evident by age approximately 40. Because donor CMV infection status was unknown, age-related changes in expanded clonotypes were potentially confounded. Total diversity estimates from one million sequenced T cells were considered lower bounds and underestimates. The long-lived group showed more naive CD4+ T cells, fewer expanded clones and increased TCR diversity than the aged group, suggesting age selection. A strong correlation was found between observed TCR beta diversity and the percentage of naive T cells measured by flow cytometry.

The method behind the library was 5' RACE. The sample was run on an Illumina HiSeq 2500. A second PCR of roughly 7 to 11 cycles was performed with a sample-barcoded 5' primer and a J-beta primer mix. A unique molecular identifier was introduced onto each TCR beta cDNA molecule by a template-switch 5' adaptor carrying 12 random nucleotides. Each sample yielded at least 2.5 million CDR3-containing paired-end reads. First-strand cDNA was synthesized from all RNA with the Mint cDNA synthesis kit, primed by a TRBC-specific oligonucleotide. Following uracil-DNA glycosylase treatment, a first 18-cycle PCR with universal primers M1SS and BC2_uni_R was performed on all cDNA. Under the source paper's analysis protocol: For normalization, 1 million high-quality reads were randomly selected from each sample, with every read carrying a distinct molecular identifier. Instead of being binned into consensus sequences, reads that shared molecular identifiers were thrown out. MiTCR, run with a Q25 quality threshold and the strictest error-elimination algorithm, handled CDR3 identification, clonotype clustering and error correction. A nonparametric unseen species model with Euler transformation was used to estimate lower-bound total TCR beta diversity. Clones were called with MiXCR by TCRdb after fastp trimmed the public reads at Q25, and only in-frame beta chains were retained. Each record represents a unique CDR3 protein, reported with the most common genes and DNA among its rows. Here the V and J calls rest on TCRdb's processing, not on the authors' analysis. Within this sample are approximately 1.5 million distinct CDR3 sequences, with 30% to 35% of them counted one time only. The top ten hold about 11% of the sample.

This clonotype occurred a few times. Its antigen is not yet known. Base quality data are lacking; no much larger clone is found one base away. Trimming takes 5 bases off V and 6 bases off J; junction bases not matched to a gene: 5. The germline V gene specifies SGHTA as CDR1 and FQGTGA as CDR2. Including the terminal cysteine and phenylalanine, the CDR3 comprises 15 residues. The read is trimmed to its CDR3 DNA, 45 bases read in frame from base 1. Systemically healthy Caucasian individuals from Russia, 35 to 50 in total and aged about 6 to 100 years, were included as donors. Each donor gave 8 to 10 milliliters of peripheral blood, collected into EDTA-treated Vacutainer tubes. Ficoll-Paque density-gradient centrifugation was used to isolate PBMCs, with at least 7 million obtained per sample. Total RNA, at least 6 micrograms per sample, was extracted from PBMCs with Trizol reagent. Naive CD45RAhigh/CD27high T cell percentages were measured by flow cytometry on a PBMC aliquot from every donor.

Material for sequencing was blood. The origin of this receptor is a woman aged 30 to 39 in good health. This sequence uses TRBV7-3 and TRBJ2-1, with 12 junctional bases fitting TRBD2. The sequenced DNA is TGTGCCAGCAGCCATCTAGCGGGGGGGGGCAATGAGCAGTTCTTC. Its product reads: CASSHLAGGGNEQFF.